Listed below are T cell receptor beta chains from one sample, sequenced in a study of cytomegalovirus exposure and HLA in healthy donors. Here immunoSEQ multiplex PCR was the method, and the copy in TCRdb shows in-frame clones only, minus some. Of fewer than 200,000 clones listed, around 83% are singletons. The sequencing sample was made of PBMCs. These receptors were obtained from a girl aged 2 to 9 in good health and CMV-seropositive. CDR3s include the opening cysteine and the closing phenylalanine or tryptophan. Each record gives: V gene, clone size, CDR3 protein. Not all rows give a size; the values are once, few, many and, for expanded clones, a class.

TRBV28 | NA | CASSTGATGVLYGYTF
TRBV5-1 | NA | CASSLETAPNTEAFF
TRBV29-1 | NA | CSVGGQDTF
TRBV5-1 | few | CASTGGGIGDTQYF
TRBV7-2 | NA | CASSYRDRGYSYEQYF
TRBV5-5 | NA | CASSPKGDGNEKLFF
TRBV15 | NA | CATSKGTSGIIQTQYF
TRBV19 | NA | CASSPYLAGGGGETQYF
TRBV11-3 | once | CASSLGQTNTEAFF
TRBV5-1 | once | CASSLTGLRQETQYF
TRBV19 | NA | CASTPGFTNEKLFF
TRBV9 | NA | CASSVVGGREAFF
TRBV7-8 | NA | CASSYTGTGGWEQYF
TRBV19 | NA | CASSVYTTVGAPDTEAFF
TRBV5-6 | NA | CASSSVRAGGQFF
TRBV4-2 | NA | CASSQGRANSNQPQHF
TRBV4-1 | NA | CASSQSHGENYGYTF
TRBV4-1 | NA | CASSQAERTSGHTGELFF
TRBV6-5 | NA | CASSYSSGQGEEYF
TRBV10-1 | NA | CASSETGSAGTEAFF
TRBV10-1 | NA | CASSEPDRGNTEAFF
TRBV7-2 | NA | CASSAEIGTSGRNEQFF
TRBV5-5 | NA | CASSLGWRTVTGELFF
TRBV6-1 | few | CASRVPGELYGYTF
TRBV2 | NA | CASSVSRGAYNEQFF
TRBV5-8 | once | CASSTYHGELFF
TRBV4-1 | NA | CASSLPDREETQYF
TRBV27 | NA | CASSPSGVGDTQYF
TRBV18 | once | CASSPRGGLDEQFF
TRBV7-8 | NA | CASSLSSMQGERGPTEAFF
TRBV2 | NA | CASSGRLAGGNEQFF
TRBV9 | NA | CASSPREGPYNSPLHF
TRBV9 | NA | CASRSKTDQYGYTF
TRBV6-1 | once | CASSELAGTDTQYF
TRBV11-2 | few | CASSPDRGKLFF